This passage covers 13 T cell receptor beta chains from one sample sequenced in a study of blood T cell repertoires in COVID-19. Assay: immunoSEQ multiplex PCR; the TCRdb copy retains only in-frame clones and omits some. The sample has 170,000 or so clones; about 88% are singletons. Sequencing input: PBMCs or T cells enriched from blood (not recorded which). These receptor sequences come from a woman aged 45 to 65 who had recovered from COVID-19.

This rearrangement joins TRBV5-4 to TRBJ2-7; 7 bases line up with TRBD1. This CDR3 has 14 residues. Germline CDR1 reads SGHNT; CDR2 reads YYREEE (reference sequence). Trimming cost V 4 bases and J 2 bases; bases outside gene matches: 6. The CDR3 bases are TGTGCCAGCAGCCCTACAGGGGAAACCTACGAGCAGTACTTC. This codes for CASSPTGETYEQYF.

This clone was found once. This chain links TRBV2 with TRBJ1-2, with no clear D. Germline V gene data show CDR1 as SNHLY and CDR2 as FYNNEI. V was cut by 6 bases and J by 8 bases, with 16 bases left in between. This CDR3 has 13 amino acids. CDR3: CASRSTWESGYTF. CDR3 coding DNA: TGTGCCAGCAGGAGTACATGGGAGAGCGGCTACACCTTC. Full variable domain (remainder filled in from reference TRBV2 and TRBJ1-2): EPEVTQTPSHQVTQMGQEVILRCVPISNHLYFYWYRQILGQKVEFLVSFYNNEISEKSEIFDDQFSVERPDGSNFTLKIRSTKLEDSAMYFCASRSTWESGYTFGSGTRLTVV.

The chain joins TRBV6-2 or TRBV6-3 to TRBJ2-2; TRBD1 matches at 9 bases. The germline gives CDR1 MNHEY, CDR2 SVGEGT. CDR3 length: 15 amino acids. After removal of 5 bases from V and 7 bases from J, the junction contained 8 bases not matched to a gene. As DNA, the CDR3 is TGTGCCAGCAGTGACGGGACAGGGTCATACGGGGAGCTGTTTTTT. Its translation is CASSDGTGSYGELFF.

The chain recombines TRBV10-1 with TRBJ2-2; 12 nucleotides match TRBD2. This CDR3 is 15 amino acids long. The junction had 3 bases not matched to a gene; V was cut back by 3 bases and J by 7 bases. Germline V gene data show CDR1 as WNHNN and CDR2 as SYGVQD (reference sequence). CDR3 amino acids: CASSERTSGNGELFF. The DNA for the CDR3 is TGCGCCAGCAGTGAACGGACTAGCGGGAACGGGGAGCTGTTTTTT.

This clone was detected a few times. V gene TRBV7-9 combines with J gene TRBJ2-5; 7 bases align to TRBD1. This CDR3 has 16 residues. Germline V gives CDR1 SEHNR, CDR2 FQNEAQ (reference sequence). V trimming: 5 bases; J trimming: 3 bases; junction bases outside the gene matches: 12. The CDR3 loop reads CASSQREGAGKETQYF. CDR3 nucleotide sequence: TGTGCCAGCAGCCAACGTGAGGGGGCCGGCAAAGAGACCCAGTACTTC.

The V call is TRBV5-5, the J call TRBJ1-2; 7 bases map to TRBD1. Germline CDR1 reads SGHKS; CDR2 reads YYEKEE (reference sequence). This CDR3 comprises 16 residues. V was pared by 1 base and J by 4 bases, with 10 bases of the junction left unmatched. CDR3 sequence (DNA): TGTGCCAGCAGCTTGAGGCGACAGGGCGAACTCTATGGCTACACCTTC. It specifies CASSLRRQGELYGYTF.

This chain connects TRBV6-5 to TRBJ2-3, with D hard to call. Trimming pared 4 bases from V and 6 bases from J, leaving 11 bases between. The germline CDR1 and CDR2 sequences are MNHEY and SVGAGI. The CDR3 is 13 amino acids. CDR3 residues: CASSSGPRDTQYF. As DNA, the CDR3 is TGTGCCAGCAGTTCGGGTCCCCGGGATACGCAGTATTTT.

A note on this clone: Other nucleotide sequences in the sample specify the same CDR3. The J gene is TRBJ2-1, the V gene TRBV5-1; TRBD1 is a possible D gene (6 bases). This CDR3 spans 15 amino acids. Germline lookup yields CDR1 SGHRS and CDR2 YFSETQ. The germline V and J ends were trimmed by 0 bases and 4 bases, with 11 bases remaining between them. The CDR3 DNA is TGCGCCAGCAGCTTGGAAGGGGGTTCATACAATGAGCAGTTCTTC. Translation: CASSLEGGSYNEQFF.

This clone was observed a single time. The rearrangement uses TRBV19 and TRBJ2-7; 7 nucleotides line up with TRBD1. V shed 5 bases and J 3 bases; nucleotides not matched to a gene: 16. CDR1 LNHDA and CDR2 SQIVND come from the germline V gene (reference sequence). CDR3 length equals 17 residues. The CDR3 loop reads CASSSKTAPGQHYEQYF. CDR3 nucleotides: TGTGCCAGTAGTTCTAAGACAGCTCCGGGACAGCACTACGAGCAGTACTTC.

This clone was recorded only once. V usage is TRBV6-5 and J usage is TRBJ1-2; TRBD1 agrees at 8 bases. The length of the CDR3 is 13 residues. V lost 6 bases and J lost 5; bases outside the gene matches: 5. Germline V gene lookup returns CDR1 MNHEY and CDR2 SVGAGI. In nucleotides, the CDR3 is TGTGCCAGCAGAACGGACAGGGTTTATGGCTACACCTTC. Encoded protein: CASRTDRVYGYTF.

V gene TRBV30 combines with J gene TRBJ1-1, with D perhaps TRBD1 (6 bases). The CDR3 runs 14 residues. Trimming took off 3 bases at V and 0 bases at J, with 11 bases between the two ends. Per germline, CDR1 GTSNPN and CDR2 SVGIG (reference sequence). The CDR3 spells CAWSEGHLNTEAFF. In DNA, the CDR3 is TGTGCCTGGAGCGAGGGACATTTGAACACTGAAGCTTTCTTT.

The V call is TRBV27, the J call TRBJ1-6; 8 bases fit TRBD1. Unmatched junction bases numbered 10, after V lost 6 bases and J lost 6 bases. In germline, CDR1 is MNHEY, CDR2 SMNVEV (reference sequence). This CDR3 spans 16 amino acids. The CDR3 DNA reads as TGTGCCAGCAGCCAGTGGCAGGGGGCAATTAATTCACCCCTCCACTTT. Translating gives CASSQWQGAINSPLHF.

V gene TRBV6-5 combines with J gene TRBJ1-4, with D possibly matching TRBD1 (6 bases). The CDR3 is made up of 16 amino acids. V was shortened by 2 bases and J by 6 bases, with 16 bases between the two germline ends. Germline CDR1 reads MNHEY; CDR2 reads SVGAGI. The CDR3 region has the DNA TGTGCCAGCAGTTACGGGACAAACTTGGGTCATGAAAAACTGTTTTTT. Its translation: CASSYGTNLGHEKLFF.